One sample yielded the 19 T cell receptor beta chains listed below, sequenced in a study of neurological immune-mediated disorders (dated by TCRdb to the late 2010s). Library generation was performed with 5' RACE. Sequenced on an Illumina HiSeq 2500. TCRdb took the public reads, trimmed them with fastp at Q25, ran MiXCR for clone calling and kept in-frame beta chains. Under each unique CDR3 protein, matching rows form one entry showing the most common genes and DNA. Within this sample are 50,000 or so distinct CDR3 sequences, with around 3.3% of them counted one time only. Together, the top ten hold 5.9% of the sample. The material sequenced was PBMCs. Source of these receptors: a man aged 40-50 years with multiple sclerosis.

This clonotype has a count of ten or more. The chain combines TRBV9 with TRBJ1-2; 8 bases align to TRBD1. V lost 4 bases, J lost 8 bases, and 4 bases stayed unmatched. The CDR3 extends over 12 amino acids. CDR1 is SGDLS and CDR2 is YYNGEE in the germline V gene. CDR3 amino acids: CASSRTGNGYTF. The DNA for the CDR3 is TGTGCCAGCAGCAGGACAGGGAACGGCTACACCTTC. Based on the CDR3 plus reference TRBV9 and TRBJ1-2, the full variable domain is DSGVTQTPKHLITATGQRVTLRCSPRSGDLSVYWYQQSLDQGLQFLIQYYNGEERAKGNILERFSAQQFPDLHSELNLSSLELGDSALYFCASSRTGNGYTFGSGTRLTVV.

This clonotype was counted at least ten times. V gene TRBV9 combines with J gene TRBJ1-5; D gene uncertain. Per germline, CDR1 SGDLS and CDR2 YYNGEE. V lost 0 bases, J lost 1 base, and 5 bases lay in between. The CDR3 contains 14 residues. CDR3 sequence (DNA): TGTGCCAGCAGCGTAGACTCGAGCAATCAGCCCCAGCATTTT. It specifies CASSVDSSNQPQHF.

This clonotype has at least ten counts. The rearrangement joins TRBV7-9 to TRBJ1-1; D might be TRBD1 (5 bases). The CDR3 runs to 14 residues. The ends were cut back, 2 bases at V and 1 base at J, with 8 bases in the middle. CDR1 and CDR2 from the germline V gene are SEHNR and FQNEAQ (reference sequence). The CDR3 DNA reads as TGTGCCAGCAGCTTACAGGGTGGGAACACTGAAGCTTTCTTT. It specifies CASSLQGGNTEAFF.

This clonotype has at least ten counts. The V call is TRBV7-2, the J call TRBJ1-5, with D possibly TRBD1 on 5 matching bases. The V gene's germline CDR1 is SGHTA and CDR2 FQGNSA. V lost 5 bases and J 2 bases, leaving 10 bases between the germline ends. This CDR3 has 14 amino acids. The CDR3 bases are TGTGCCAGCAGCGAGAGGGGTGGCAATCAGCCCCAGCATTTT. Protein product: CASSERGGNQPQHF.

There are many counts of this clonotype. V and J are TRBV30 and TRBJ1-1; maybe TRBD1 (5 bases). This CDR3 has 14 amino acids. Germline V gives CDR1 GTSNPN, CDR2 SVGIG (reference sequence). The V and J ends lost 2 bases and 6 bases respectively, with 16 bases between them. CDR3 nucleotide sequence: TGTGCCTGGAGTCGCCTCGCTCGGGGCCCTGAAGCTTTCTTT. Translated: CAWSRLARGPEAFF.

This clonotype was detected many times. The genes are TRBV7-2 and TRBJ2-7; 10 bases agree with TRBD1. The CDR3 loop spans 15 amino acids. Germline V CDR1 and CDR2: SGHTA, FQGNSA. J was trimmed by 4 bases and V by 7 bases; bases with no gene match: 10. The CDR3 DNA is TGTGCCAGCACTCTCGAGACAGGGGGCTCGTACGAGCAGTACTTC. Translation: CASTLETGGSYEQYF.

Many counts were recorded for this clonotype. The rearrangement joins TRBV20-1 to TRBJ2-3; 7 bases agree with TRBD1. Looked up from germline, CDR1 is DFQATT and CDR2 is SNEGSKA (reference sequence). J lost 0 bases, V lost 3 bases, and 9 bases had no gene match. The CDR3 is 16 residues long. The CDR3 protein is CSASEGDSLSTDTQYF. The CDR3, as DNA: TGCAGTGCTAGCGAGGGGGACAGCCTGAGCACAGATACGCAGTATTTT.

This clonotype came up many times. The chain employs TRBV5-1 and TRBJ2-5; no clear D gene. V lost 5 bases to trimming and J lost 2 bases, with 4 bases between them. Germline V lookup: CDR1 SGHRS, CDR2 YFSETQ. CDR3 length: 11 amino acids. CDR3 DNA: TGCGCCAGCAGATCTCAAGAGACCCAGTACTTC. Translated, it gives CASRSQETQYF.

This clonotype was observed at least ten times. The V and J genes are TRBV12-3 or TRBV12-4 and TRBJ1-4; the match to TRBD1 covers 7 bases. Trimming at V came to 6 bases and at J to 6 bases, leaving 4 bases not matched to a gene. The CDR3 has 13 amino acids. CDR3 sequence (DNA): TGTGCCAGCAGGAGGACAGGTCATGAAAAACTGTTTTTT. Protein product: CASRRTGHEKLFF.

This clonotype was counted many times. The rearrangement uses TRBV5-1 and TRBJ2-3; TRBD2 aligns across 8 bases. This CDR3 spans 13 amino acids. The germline V gene has CDR1 SGHRS and CDR2 YFSETQ. J was trimmed by 6 bases and V by 2 bases; bases with no gene match: 2. The CDR3 spells CASSLAGADTQYF. CDR3 DNA sequence: TGCGCCAGCAGCTTAGCGGGGGCGGATACGCAGTATTTT.

This clonotype has at least ten counts. The V gene is TRBV3-1, the J gene TRBJ1-5; D gene unclear. The CDR3 runs to 15 residues. Per the germline V gene, CDR1 is LGHDT and CDR2 is YNNKEL (reference sequence). The V end was cut by 3 bases, the J end by 0 bases, with 9 bases between. CDR3 nucleotide sequence: TGTGCCAGCAGCCAGATGCACAATAGCAATCAGCCCCAGCATTTT. Translation: CASSQMHNSNQPQHF. Drawing the rest from reference TRBV3-1 and TRBJ1-5, the complete variable domain is DTAVSQTPKYLVTQMGNDKSIKCEQNLGHDTMYWYKQDSKKFLKIMFSYNNKELIINETVPNRFSPKSPDKAHLNLHINSLELGDSAVYFCASSQMHNSNQPQHFGDGTRLSIL.

This clonotype was recorded many times. The chain recombines TRBV5-6 with TRBJ2-5, with 8 bases aligning to TRBD2. The length of the CDR3 is 14 residues. V lost 1 base and J lost 12; bases outside the gene matches: 11. Germline lookup yields CDR1 SGHDT and CDR2 YYEEEE. CDR3 DNA sequence: TGTGCCAGCAGCTTGCCAGGAGGACTAGCCCTCAAGTACTTC. Amino acid sequence: CASSLPGGLALKYF.

This rearrangement joins TRBV7-2 to TRBJ2-3; the match to TRBD2 covers 12 bases. Germline V CDR1 and CDR2: SGHTA, FQGNSA. With 5 bases clipped from V and 2 bases from J, the junction kept 5 bases outside the gene matches. The CDR3 covers 16 residues. DNA of the CDR3: TGTGCCAGCAGCAAGTCTAGCGGGGGGGCCACAGATACGCAGTATTTT. Translated, it gives CASSKSSGGATDTQYF. The whole variable domain, remainder taken from reference TRBV7-2 and TRBJ2-3, is GAGVSQSPSNKVTEKGKDVELRCDPISGHTALYWYRQSLGQGLEFLIYFQGNSAPDKSGLPSDRFSAERTGGSVSTLTIQRTQQEDSAVYLCASSKSSGGATDTQYFGPGTRLTVL.

In its sample, this clonotype was seen many times. The chain employs TRBV7-9 and TRBJ1-4; 9 bases match TRBD1. CDR1 and CDR2 (germline): SEHNR, FQNEAQ (reference sequence). This CDR3 comprises 14 residues. V was pared by 5 bases and J by 8 bases, with 6 bases of the junction left unmatched. The CDR3 reads CASSQGQGSEKLFF. As DNA, the CDR3 is TGTGCCAGCAGCCAGGGACAGGGAAGCGAAAAACTGTTTTTT.

There are a few counts of this clonotype. The gene calls are TRBV18 and TRBJ1-2, with TRBD1 as a possible D gene (5 bases). The CDR3 covers 14 residues. Germline loops: CDR1 KGHSH, CDR2 LQKENI. V gave up 5 bases and J gave up 8 bases, with 18 bases separating them. DNA of the CDR3: TGTGCCAGCTCATCTCCCGGGCAGGGCCGGGGCTACACCTTC. Protein: CASSSPGQGRGYTF.

Turning to this clonotype: This may be a read error, as it is one base from a much larger clone. The CDR3 does not close with the conserved phenylalanine or tryptophan, likely indicating a read error. The DNA is omitted, as the CDR3 cannot be located on it reliably, and the CDR3 follows TCRdb's listing. The V and J genes are TRBV20-1 and TRBJ1-6; the table's D gene call, TRBD1, was not cross checked with the DNA. Germline V gives CDR1 DFQATT, CDR2 SNEGSKA (reference sequence). The CDR3 length is 10 residues, termini included. Here the CDR3 reads CSAGRSPLNC.

In its sample, this clonotype was seen many times. The chain joins TRBV10-3 to TRBJ1-1; TRBD1 matches 8 bases. Germline V gene data show CDR1 as ENHRY and CDR2 as SYGVKD. V lost 7 bases to trimming and J lost 7 bases; unmatched junction nucleotides: 8. The CDR3 is made up of 13 amino acids. CDR3 bases: TGTGCCATCAACCAACAGGGGGGTGTTGAAGCTTTCTTT. It codes for CAINQQGGVEAFF.

This clonotype counts as medium-sized (0.01 to 0.1%). The chain is built from TRBV11-1 and TRBJ2-1; 12 bases match TRBD2. The V and J ends lost 0 bases and 4 bases, in that order; junction bases with no gene match: 4. Germline values: CDR1 SGHAT, CDR2 FQDESV (reference sequence). The CDR3 length is 17 residues. CDR3 sequence: CASSLALTSGGYNEQFF. CDR3 coding DNA: TGTGCCAGCAGCTTAGCCCTAACTAGCGGGGGGTACAATGAGCAGTTCTTC. The full variable domain, rest sourced from reference TRBV11-1 and TRBJ2-1, is EAEVAQSPRYKITEKSQAVAFWCDPISGHATLYWYRQILGQGPELLVQFQDESVVDDSQLPKDRFSAERLKGVDSTLKIQPAELGDSAMYLCASSLALTSGGYNEQFFGPGTRLTVL.

This clonotype was seen many times. This chain joins TRBV5-5 and TRBJ1-6; D possibly corresponds to TRBD1 (6 bases). Trimming took 4 bases from V and 3 from J, leaving 17 bases between them. This CDR3 is built from 17 residues. Looked up from germline, CDR1 is SGHKS and CDR2 is YYEKEE (reference sequence). CDR3 region: CASSRVWGGLYNSPLHF. DNA of the CDR3: TGTGCCAGCAGCCGCGTTTGGGGGGGGCTCTATAATTCACCCCTCCACTTT.